The 18 T cell receptor beta chains below come from one sample, sequenced in a study of T cell repertoires in cytomegalovirus infection. TCRdb re-called the reads with MiXCR, one entry per CDR3 protein. This sample yields fewer than 300,000 distinct CDR3 sequences, of which about a quarter are seen a single time; around 13% belongs to the top ten. The sample taken for sequencing was PBMCs. The source of these receptors is a human donor in good health (CMV status not recorded). Some clones in this sample may be carry-over from other donors' samples.

The gene calls are TRBV5-1 and TRBJ2-5, with D uncertain. This CDR3 has 16 residues. V lost 1 base and J lost 1, with 14 bases in between. Germline V gene sequence: CDR1 SGHRS, CDR2 YFSETQ. Written as DNA, the CDR3 is TGCGCCAGCAGCTTGATTCCCAGGAACCTCCAAGAGACCCAGTACTTC. It yields the protein CASSLIPRNLQETQYF.

The gene calls are TRBV27 and TRBJ1-1; D perhaps matches TRBD1 (6 bases). The V gene lost 1 base and the J gene lost 0 bases, with 9 bases spanning the gap. The CDR3 is 15 residues long. Germline CDR1 reads MNHEY; CDR2 reads SMNVEV (reference sequence). The CDR3 DNA reads TGTGCCAGCAGTTTATTAGCAGGGGTGAACACTGAAGCTTTCTTT. This codes for CASSLLAGVNTEAFF.

This clonotype came up a few times. The V call is TRBV7-3, the J call TRBJ2-1; unclear D gene. Germline V CDR1 and CDR2: SGHTA, FQGTGA. V was cut by 5 bases and J by 5 bases, with 4 bases left in between. CDR3 length equals 11 residues. This CDR3 reads CASSGNNEQFF. The CDR3 nucleotides are TGTGCCAGCAGCGGTAACAATGAGCAGTTCTTC.

The chain joins TRBV13 to TRBJ2-7; 8 positions match TRBD1. V shed 6 bases, J shed 6 bases, and the junction held 13 bases outside the gene matches. Germline loops: CDR1 PRHDT, CDR2 FYEKMQ (reference sequence). CDR3 size: 15 residues. CDR3 nucleotides: TGTGCCAGCAGTCTTGGACAGGGACGCTTAGGCGAGCAGTACTTC. Translating it yields CASSLGQGRLGEQYF.

This rearrangement joins TRBV28 to TRBJ1-1, with TRBD1 matching 7 bases. Unmatched junction bases numbered 7, after V lost 5 bases and J lost 1 base. The length of the CDR3 is 15 residues. Germline CDR1 is MDHEN and CDR2 is SYDVKM. For the CDR3, the DNA is TGTGCCAGCAGTATACAGGGGACGGCGAACACTGAAGCTTTCTTT. Translating gives CASSIQGTANTEAFF.

This clonotype has a count of ten or more. The chain is built from TRBV11-3 and TRBJ2-1; 9 nucleotides align to TRBD1. The length of the CDR3 is 16 residues. The germline V gene encodes CDR1 SGHNT and CDR2 YENEEA. The ends lost 1 base at V and 4 bases at J; junction bases unmatched: 5. The CDR3 protein is CASSLGGGQGYNEQFF. CDR3 DNA sequence: TGTGCCAGCAGCTTAGGGGGGGGACAGGGTTACAATGAGCAGTTCTTC.

This clonotype was seen a few times. This chain links TRBV6-1 with TRBJ2-3; TRBD2 might be the D (6 bases). Between the trimmed V and J ends, which lost 6 bases and 4 bases, there was a span of 14 bases. This CDR3 comprises 14 residues. CDR1 and CDR2 (germline): MNHNS, SASEGT. CDR3 amino acids: CASREGLRSDTQYF. The CDR3 DNA sequence: TGTGCCAGCAGAGAGGGACTTCGATCAGATACGCAGTATTTT.

The V gene is TRBV28, the J gene TRBJ2-7; 10 bases agree with TRBD1. The germline gives CDR1 MDHEN, CDR2 SYDVKM. Trimming at V came to 6 bases and at J to 5 bases, leaving 7 bases not matched to a gene. The CDR3 has 14 amino acids. The CDR3 loop is CASRTAGTGDEQYF. Here the CDR3 DNA reads TGTGCCAGCAGGACAGCCGGGACAGGGGACGAGCAGTACTTC.

This clonotype was detected ten times or more. V is TRBV7-2 and J is TRBJ2-1, with 11 bases matching TRBD2. J lost 3 bases, V lost 1 base, and 2 bases had no gene match. The germline CDR1 and CDR2 sequences are SGHTA and FQGNSA. The CDR3 length is 16 residues. This chain's CDR3 is CASSLEGTSGYNEQFF. CDR3 in DNA: TGTGCCAGCAGCTTAGAGGGGACTAGCGGCTACAATGAGCAGTTCTTC.

This clonotype was seen a few times. J is TRBJ1-5 and V is TRBV6-1, with D uncertain. Germline CDR1 and CDR2: MNHNS and SASEGT. V was shortened by 1 base and J by 3 bases, with 4 bases between the two germline ends. There are 13 residues in the CDR3. The CDR3 sequence: CASSEVTNQPQHF. The CDR3 coding sequence is TGTGCCAGCAGTGAAGTCACCAATCAGCCCCAGCATTTT.

This clonotype was counted at least ten times. This chain links TRBV19 with TRBJ2-1, with TRBD1 matching 9 bases. Germline V gene data show CDR1 as LNHDA and CDR2 as SQIVND (reference sequence). The CDR3 is 15 amino acids. The junction had 8 bases not matched to a gene; V was cut back by 3 bases and J by 8 bases. The DNA of the CDR3 is TGTGCCAGTAGTATCCCGGGACAGGGTGTCGATGAGCAGTTCTTC. The encoded protein is CASSIPGQGVDEQFF.

This clonotype occurred many times. The chain recombines TRBV10-3 with TRBJ1-1, with TRBD1 identical over 8 bases. V lost 9 bases, J lost 6 bases, and 6 bases stayed unmatched. This CDR3 spans 12 amino acids. CDR1 is ENHRY, CDR2 SYGVKD, per germline. The CDR3: CAIRGQGAEAFF. As DNA, the CDR3 is TGTGCCATTAGAGGACAGGGCGCTGAAGCTTTCTTT.

This clonotype was detected only a few times. This chain uses TRBV5-1 with TRBJ2-1, with D uncertain. Per germline, CDR1 SGHRS and CDR2 YFSETQ. The CDR3 covers 14 residues. With 3 bases removed from V and 3 bases from J, the gap between germline ends came to 10 bases. CDR3 protein: CASSSNPSYNEQFF. The CDR3 DNA reads as TGCGCCAGCAGCTCTAATCCTAGCTACAATGAGCAGTTCTTC.

The V and J genes are TRBV9 and TRBJ2-5; 10 bases match TRBD2. CDR1 is SGDLS and CDR2 is YYNGEE in the germline V gene. The CDR3 covers 17 residues. V dropped 2 bases and J dropped 2; count of bases not matched to a gene: 9. The CDR3 sequence is CASSVLPKAGGQETQYF. The DNA of the CDR3 is TGTGCCAGCAGCGTTCTACCCAAAGCGGGGGGGCAAGAGACCCAGTACTTC.

A remark on this clonotype: It may be a read error: a sequence one base away is much more abundant. No conserved phenylalanine or tryptophan is present at the end of the CDR3, so a read error is the likely explanation. The V gene is TRBV11-2, the J gene TRBJ2-5, with TRBD1 identical over 9 bases. This CDR3 comprises 15 residues. V gave up 5 bases and J gave up 4 bases; unmatched junction bases: 8. Per the germline V gene, CDR1 is SGHAT and CDR2 is FQNNGV. CDR3 sequence: CASSPLQGAGETQYL. The CDR3 bases are TGTGCCAGCAGCCCGCTACAGGGGGCAGGAGAGACCCAGTACCTC.

The table lists this clonotype with many counts. The CDR3 is CASSYDRANYGYTF. The CDR3 region has the DNA TGTGCCAGCAGTTACGACAGAGCTAACTATGGCTACACCTTC. The rearrangement joins TRBV6-5 to TRBJ1-2; perhaps TRBD1 as D (5 bases). Germline V lookup: CDR1 MNHEY, CDR2 SVGAGI. V was clipped by 2 bases and J by 0 bases, with 7 bases between them. This CDR3 has 14 amino acids.

This clonotype was counted only a few times. The rearrangement uses TRBV30 and TRBJ1-1; D not certain. From germline, CDR1 is GTSNPN and CDR2 SVGIG (reference sequence). CDR3 length: 12 residues. V lost 5 bases and J lost 1, with 8 bases in between. CDR3 DNA sequence: TGTGCCTGGGGACGGGGGAACACTGAAGCTTTCTTT. This gives the protein CAWGRGNTEAFF.

This clonotype occurred a few times. This sequence joins TRBV10-1 and TRBJ2-5; weak D call: TRBD2 (6 bases). The CDR3 covers 15 residues. The germline V and J ends were trimmed by 2 bases and 2 bases, with 12 bases remaining between them. Germline CDR1 is WNHNN and CDR2 is SYGVQD (reference sequence). CDR3 sequence (DNA): TGCGCCAGCAGTGAGGTTGCGGAGGGTCAAGAGACCCAGTACTTC. Its translation is CASSEVAEGQETQYF.